The 6 T cell receptor beta chains below were found in one sample sequenced in a study of blood T cell repertoires in COVID-19. Clones were sequenced by immunoSEQ multiplex PCR, and TCRdb holds only the in-frame ones, with some missing. The sample contains about 120,000 clones, around 86% of which appear only once. Input material: peripheral blood. The source of these receptors is a man older than 75 with acute or convalescent COVID-19.

The V and J genes are TRBV4-3 and TRBJ1-2; maybe TRBD1 (5 bases). CDR3 size: 15 residues. Germline V lookup: CDR1 LGHNA, CDR2 YSLEER. Trimming removed 0 bases at V and 2 bases at J, with 10 bases between. CDR3 DNA sequence: TGCGCCAGCAGCCAAGATCCACAGGAGAACTATGGCTACACCTTC. Amino acid sequence: CASSQDPQENYGYTF.

This chain uses TRBV6-5 with TRBJ1-5; D is perhaps TRBD1 (6 bases). This CDR3 spans 15 amino acids. The V end was cut by 7 bases, the J end by 0 bases, with 13 bases between. Germline V gene lookup returns CDR1 MNHEY and CDR2 SVGAGI. The CDR3 region has the DNA TGTGCCAGCAACTGGGGACAAAATAGCAATCAGCCCCAGCATTTT. Its protein product is CASNWGQNSNQPQHF.

The V and J genes are TRBV27 and TRBJ1-5; 9 bases map to TRBD1. The V and J ends lost 2 bases and 0 bases, in that order; junction bases with no gene match: 11. Germline lookup yields CDR1 MNHEY and CDR2 SMNVEV (reference sequence). This CDR3 region has 19 residues. DNA of the CDR3: TGTGCCAGCAGTTTAGGGGGTACAGGGGGCCATTATAGCAATCAGCCCCAGCATTTT. The encoded protein is CASSLGGTGGHYSNQPQHF.

This chain joins TRBV9 and TRBJ2-1; 8 nucleotides line up with TRBD2. Germline values: CDR1 SGDLS, CDR2 YYNGEE. This CDR3 has 18 amino acids. V gave up 0 bases and J gave up 3 bases; unmatched junction bases: 11. The CDR3 DNA reads TGTGCCAGCAGCGTAGGACCAGAAGCGGGGGCTCACTACAATGAGCAGTTCTTC. Residues: CASSVGPEAGAHYNEQFF.

The V gene is TRBV4-3, the J gene TRBJ1-6; TRBD1 matches at 7 bases. The germline gives CDR1 LGHNA, CDR2 YSLEER. The CDR3 sequence is 16 residues long. V shed 0 bases, J shed 7 bases, and the junction held 6 bases outside the gene matches. CDR3 sequence reads: CASSQDSGQQNSPLHF. The CDR3 nucleotides read TGCGCCAGCAGCCAAGACTCGGGACAGCAGAATTCACCCCTCCACTTT.

This clone was counted once. This rearrangement joins TRBV5-4 to TRBJ1-1; tentative D call: TRBD1 (5 bases). V was trimmed by 1 base and J by 0 bases, leaving 19 bases between them. The CDR3 contains 18 residues. Per the germline V gene, CDR1 is SGHNT and CDR2 is YYREEE (reference sequence). CDR3 sequence: CASSLFPPDILLNTEAFF. The CDR3 DNA reads TGTGCCAGCAGCTTGTTCCCCCCGGACATATTACTGAACACTGAAGCTTTCTTT.